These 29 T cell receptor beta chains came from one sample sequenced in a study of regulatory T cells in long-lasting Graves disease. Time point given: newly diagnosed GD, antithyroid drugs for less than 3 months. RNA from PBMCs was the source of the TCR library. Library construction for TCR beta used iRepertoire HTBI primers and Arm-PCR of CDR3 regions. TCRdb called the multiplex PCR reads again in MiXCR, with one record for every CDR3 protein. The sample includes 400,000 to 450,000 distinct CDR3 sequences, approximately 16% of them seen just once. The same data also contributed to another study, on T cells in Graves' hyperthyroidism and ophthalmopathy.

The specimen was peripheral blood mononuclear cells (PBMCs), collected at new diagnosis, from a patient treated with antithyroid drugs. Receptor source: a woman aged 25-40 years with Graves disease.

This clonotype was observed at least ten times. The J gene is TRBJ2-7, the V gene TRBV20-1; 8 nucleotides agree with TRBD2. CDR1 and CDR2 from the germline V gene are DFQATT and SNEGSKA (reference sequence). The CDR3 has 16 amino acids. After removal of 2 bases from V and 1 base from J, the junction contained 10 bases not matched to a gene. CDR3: CSARPFSGRGSYEQYF. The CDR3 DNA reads TGCAGTGCTAGACCATTCAGCGGGAGAGGGTCCTACGAGCAGTACTTC.

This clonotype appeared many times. The CDR3 region is CASSRGSGTGGDQPQHF. CDR3 nucleotides: TGTGCCAGCAGCCGAGGGTCCGGGACAGGGGGAGATCAGCCCCAGCATTTT. The J gene is TRBJ1-5, the V gene TRBV11-2; TRBD1 matches at 11 bases. This CDR3 spans 17 amino acids. V was pared by 5 bases and J by 5 bases, with 11 bases of the junction left unmatched. Germline V gene lookup returns CDR1 SGHAT and CDR2 FQNNGV.

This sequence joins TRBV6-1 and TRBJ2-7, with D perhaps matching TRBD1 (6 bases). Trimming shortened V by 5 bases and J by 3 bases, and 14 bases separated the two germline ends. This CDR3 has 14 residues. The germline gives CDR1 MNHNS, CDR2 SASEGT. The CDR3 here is CASSYRTVGYEQYF. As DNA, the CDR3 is TGTGCCAGCAGTTACAGGACAGTCGGCTACGAGCAGTACTTC.

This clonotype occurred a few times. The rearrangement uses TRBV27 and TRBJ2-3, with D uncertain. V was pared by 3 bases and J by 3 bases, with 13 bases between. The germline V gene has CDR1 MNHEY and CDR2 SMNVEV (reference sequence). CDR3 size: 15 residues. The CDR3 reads CASSFGGEGTDTQYF. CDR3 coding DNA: TGTGCCAGCAGTTTTGGTGGGGAAGGGACAGATACGCAGTATTTT.

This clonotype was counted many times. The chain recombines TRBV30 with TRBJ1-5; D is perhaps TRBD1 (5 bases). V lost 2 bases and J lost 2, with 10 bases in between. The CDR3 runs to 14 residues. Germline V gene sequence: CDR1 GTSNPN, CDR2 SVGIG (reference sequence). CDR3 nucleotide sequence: TGTGCCTGGAGTACAGGTACAGGCAATCAGCCCCAGCATTTT. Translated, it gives CAWSTGTGNQPQHF.

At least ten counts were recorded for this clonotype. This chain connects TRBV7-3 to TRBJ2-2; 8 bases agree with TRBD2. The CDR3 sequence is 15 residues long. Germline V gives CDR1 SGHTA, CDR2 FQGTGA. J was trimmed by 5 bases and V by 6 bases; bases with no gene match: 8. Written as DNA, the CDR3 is TGTGCCAGCAGTTCCGGGGGGGCCACTACCGGGGAGCTGTTTTTT. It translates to CASSSGGATTGELFF. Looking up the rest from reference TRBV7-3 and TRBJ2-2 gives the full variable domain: GAGVSQTPSNKVTEKGKYVELRCDPISGHTALYWYRQSLGQGPEFLIYFQGTGAADDSGLPNDRFFAVRPEGSVSTLKIQRTERGDSAVYLCASSSGGATTGELFFGEGSRLTVL.

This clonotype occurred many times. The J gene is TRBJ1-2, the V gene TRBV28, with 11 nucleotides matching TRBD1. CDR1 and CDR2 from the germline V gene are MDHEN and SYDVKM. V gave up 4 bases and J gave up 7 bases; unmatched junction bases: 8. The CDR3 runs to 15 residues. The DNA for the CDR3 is TGTGCCAGCAGTTCCCGGACAGGGGGCAGGTTTGGCTACACCTTC. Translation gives CASSSRTGGRFGYTF.

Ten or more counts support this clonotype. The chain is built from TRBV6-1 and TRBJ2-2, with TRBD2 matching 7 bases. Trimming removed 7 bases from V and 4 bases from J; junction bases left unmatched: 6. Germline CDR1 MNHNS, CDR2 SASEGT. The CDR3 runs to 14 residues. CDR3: CASMAGEGTGELFF. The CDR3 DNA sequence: TGTGCCAGCATGGCGGGAGAGGGCACCGGGGAGCTGTTTTTT.

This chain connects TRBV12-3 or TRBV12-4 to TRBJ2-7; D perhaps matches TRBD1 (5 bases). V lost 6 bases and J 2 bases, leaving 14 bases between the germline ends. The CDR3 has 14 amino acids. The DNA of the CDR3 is TGTGCCAGCAGACTCGACAGATTCCCCTACGAGCAGTACTTC. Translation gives CASRLDRFPYEQYF.

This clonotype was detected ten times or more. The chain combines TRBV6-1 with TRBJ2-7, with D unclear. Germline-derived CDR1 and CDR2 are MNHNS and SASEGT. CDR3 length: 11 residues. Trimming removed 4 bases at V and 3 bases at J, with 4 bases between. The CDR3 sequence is CASSVGYEQYF. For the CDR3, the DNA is TGTGCCAGCAGTGTCGGCTACGAGCAGTACTTC.

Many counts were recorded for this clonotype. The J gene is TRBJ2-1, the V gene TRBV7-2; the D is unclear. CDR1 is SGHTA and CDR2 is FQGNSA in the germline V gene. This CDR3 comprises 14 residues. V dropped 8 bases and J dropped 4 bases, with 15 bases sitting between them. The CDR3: CASLLAAQYNEQFF. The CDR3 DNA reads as TGTGCCAGCCTCCTGGCGGCCCAATACAATGAGCAGTTCTTC.

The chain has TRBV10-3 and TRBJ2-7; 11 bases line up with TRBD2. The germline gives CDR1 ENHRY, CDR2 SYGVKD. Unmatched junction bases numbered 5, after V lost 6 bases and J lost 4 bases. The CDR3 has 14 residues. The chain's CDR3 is CAISPTSGGYEQYF. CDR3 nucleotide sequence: TGTGCCATCAGCCCTACTAGCGGGGGTTACGAGCAGTACTTC.

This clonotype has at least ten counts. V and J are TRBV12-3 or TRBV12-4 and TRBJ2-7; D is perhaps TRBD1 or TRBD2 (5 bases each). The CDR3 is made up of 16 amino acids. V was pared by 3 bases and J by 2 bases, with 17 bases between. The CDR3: CASSFAGGVVTYEQYF. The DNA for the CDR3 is TGTGCCAGCAGTTTCGCTGGGGGAGTCGTGACCTACGAGCAGTACTTC.

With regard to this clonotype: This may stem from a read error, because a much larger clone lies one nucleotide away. CDR3 protein: CASKIGQGSMNTEAFF. CDR3 bases: TGTGCCAGCAAGATAGGACAGGGCTCTATGAACACTGAAGCTTTCTTT. The rearrangement links TRBV6-1 to TRBJ1-1; 8 bases match TRBD1. Germline V gene lookup returns CDR1 MNHNS and CDR2 SASEGT. The trim removed 7 bases at V and 0 bases at J, leaving 10 bases unmatched. CDR3 size: 16 residues.

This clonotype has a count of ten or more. As DNA, the CDR3 is TGTGCCAGCAGTTTTGATTTAGCGGGAGTCAGCTCCTACGAGCAGTACTTC. This sequence encodes CASSFDLAGVSSYEQYF. The chain links TRBV28 to TRBJ2-7, with 9 positions matching TRBD2. CDR1 MDHEN and CDR2 SYDVKM come from the germline V gene. This CDR3 spans 17 amino acids. Trimming took 3 bases from V and 0 from J; bases not matched to a gene: 9. The full variable domain, its missing parts supplied by reference TRBV28 and TRBJ2-7, is DVKVTQSSRYLVKRTGEKVFLECVQDMDHENMFWYRQDPGLGLRLIYFSYDVKMKEKGDIPEGYSVSREKKERFSLILESASTNQTSMYLCASSFDLAGVSSYEQYFGPGTRLTVT.

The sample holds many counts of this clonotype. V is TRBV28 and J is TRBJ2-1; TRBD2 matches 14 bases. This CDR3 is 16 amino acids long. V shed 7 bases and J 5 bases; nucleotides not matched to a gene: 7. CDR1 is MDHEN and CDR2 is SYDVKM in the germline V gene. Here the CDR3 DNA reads TGTGCCAGCATCCCGACTAGCGGGAGGGCGGACAATGAGCAGTTCTTC. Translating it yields CASIPTSGRADNEQFF.

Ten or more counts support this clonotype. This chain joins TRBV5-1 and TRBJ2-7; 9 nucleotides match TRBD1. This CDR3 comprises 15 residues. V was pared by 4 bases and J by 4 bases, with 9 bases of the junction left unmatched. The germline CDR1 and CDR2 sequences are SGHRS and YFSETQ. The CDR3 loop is CASSEGDRVTYEQYF. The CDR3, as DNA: TGCGCCAGCAGCGAAGGGGACAGGGTGACATACGAGCAGTACTTC.

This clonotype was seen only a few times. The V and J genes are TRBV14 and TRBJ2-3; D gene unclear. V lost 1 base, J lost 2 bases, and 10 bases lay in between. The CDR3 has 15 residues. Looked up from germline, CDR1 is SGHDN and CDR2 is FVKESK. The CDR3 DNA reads TGTGCCAGCAGCCAAGGCCCATACTTCACAGATACGCAGTATTTT. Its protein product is CASSQGPYFTDTQYF. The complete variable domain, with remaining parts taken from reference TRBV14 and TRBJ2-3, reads EAGVTQFPSHSVIEKGQTVTLRCDPISGHDNLYWYRRVMGKEIKFLLHFVKESKQDESGMPNNRFLAERTGGTYSTLKVQPAELEDSGVYFCASSQGPYFTDTQYFGPGTRLTVL.

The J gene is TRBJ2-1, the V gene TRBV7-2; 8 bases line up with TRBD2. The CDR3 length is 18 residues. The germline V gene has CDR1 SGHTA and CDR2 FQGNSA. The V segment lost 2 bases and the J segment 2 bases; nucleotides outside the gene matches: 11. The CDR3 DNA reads TGTGCCAGCAGCTTAACGGGAGGGCCCTCGACCGCCTACAATGAGCAGTTCTTC. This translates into CASSLTGGPSTAYNEQFF.

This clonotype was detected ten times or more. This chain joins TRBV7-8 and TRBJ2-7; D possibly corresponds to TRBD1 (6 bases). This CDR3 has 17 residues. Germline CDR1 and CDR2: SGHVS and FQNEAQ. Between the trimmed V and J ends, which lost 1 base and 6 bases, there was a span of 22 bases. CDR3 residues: CASSLGGWAGAASEQYF. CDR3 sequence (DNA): TGTGCCAGCAGCTTAGGGGGTTGGGCAGGGGCCGCTTCCGAGCAGTACTTC.

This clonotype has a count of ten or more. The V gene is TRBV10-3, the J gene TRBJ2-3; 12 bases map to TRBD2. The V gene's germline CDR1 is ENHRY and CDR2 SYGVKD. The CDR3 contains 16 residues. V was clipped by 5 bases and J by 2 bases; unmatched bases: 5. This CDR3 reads CAISTGTSGFTDTQYF. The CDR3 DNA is TGTGCCATCAGTACCGGGACTAGCGGGTTCACAGATACGCAGTATTTT.

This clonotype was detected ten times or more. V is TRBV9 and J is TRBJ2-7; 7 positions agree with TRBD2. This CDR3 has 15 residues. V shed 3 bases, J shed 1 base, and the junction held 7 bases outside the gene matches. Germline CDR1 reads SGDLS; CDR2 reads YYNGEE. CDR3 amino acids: CASSASGDLSYEQYF. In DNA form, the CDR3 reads TGTGCCAGCAGCGCGAGCGGGGACTTATCCTACGAGCAGTACTTC.

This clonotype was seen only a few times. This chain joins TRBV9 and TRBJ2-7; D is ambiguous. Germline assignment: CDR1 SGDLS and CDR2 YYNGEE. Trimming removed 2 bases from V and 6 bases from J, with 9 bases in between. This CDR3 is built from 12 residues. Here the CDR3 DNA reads TGTGCCAGCAGCGTGGGCGACGGCGAGCAGTACTTC. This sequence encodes CASSVGDGEQYF.

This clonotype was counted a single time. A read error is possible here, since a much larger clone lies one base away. CDR3 sequence reads: CACRNRRLGGRVTEAFF. As DNA, the CDR3 is TGTGCCTGCAGAAACCGGCGATTAGGGGGACGAGTCACTGAAGCTTTCTTT. The gene calls are TRBV28 and TRBJ1-1; possibly TRBD1 for D (6 bases). Germline CDR1 reads MDHEN; CDR2 reads SYDVKM. The CDR3 loop spans 17 amino acids. The variable domain in full, with the rest retrieved from reference TRBV28 and TRBJ1-1, is DVKVTQSSRYLVKRTGEKVFLECVQDMDHENMFWYRQDPGLGLRLIYFSYDVKMKEKGDIPEGYSVSREKKERFSLILESASTNQTSMYLCACRNRRLGGRVTEAFFGQGTRLTVV.

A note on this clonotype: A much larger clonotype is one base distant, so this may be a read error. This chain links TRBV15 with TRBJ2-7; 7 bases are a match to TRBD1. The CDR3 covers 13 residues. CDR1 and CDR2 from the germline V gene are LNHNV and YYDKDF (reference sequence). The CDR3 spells CVTRGTDSYEQYF. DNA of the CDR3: TGTGTCACCAGGGGGACAGACTCCTACGAGCAGTACTTC.

The CDR3 nucleotides read TGCAGTGCTAGATCTACCGGGACAGGACTCACCGGGGAGCTGTTTTTT. Amino acid sequence: CSARSTGTGLTGELFF. The V call is TRBV20-1, the J call TRBJ2-2, with 8 bases aligning to TRBD1. Germline loops: CDR1 DFQATT, CDR2 SNEGSKA (reference sequence). V lost 2 bases and J lost 4; bases outside the gene matches: 9. CDR3 length equals 16 residues.

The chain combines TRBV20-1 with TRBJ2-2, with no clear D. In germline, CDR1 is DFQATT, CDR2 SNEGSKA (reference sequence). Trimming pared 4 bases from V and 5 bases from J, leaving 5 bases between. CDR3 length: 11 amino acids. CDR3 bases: TGCAGTGCTACCCTAACCGGGGAGCTGTTTTTT. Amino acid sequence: CSATLTGELFF.

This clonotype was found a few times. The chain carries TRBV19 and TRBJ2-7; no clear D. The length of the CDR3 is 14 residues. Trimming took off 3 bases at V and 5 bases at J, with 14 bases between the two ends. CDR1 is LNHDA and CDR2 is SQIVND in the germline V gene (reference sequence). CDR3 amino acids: CASSIGMGSNEQYF. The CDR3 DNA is TGTGCCAGTAGTATTGGGATGGGCAGCAACGAGCAGTACTTC.

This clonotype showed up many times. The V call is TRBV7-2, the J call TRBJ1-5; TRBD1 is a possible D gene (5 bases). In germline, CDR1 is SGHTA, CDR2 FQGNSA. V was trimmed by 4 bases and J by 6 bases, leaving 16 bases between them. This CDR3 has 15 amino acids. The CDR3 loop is CASSSFGRGPQPQHF. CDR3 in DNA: TGTGCCAGCAGCTCGTTCGGAAGGGGACCTCAGCCCCAGCATTTT.